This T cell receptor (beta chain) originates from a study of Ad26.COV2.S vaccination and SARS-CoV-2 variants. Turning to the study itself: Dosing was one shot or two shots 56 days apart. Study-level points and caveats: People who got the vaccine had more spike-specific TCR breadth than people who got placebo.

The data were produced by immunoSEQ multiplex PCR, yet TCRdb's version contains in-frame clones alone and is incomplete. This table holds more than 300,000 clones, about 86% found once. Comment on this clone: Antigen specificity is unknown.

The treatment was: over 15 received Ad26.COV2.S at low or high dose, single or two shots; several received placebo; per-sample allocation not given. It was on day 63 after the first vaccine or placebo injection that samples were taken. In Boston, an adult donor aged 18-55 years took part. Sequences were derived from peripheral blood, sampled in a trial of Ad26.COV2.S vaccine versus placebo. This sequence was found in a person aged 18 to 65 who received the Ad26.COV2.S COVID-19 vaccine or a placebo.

CDR3 protein: CASSQEFTTGYEQYF. The DNA for the CDR3 is TGTGCCAGCAGCCAAGAATTTACGACAGGGTACGAGCAGTACTTC. The gene calls are TRBV14 and TRBJ2-7; 7 bases match TRBD1. Germline values: CDR1 SGHDN, CDR2 FVKESK. This CDR3 is built from 15 residues. V shed 0 bases and J 4 bases; nucleotides not matched to a gene: 6.